This TCR beta chain was sequenced for a study of blood T cell repertoires in COVID-19. Measured with immunoSEQ multiplex PCR; TCRdb has only the in-frame clones, and not every one. The table has 200,000 or so clones, about 85% seen once. The CDR3 consists of 15 residues. V was pared by 7 bases and J by 0 bases, with 14 bases between. Germline loops: CDR1 SEHNR, CDR2 FQNEAQ (reference sequence). The chain couples TRBV7-9 to TRBJ2-3; D is undetermined. The sequenced material came from PBMCs or T cells enriched from blood (not recorded which). The receptor's source is a woman aged 25 to 39 who had recovered from COVID-19. CDR3 in amino acids: CASTPRASSTDTQYF. The CDR3 nucleotides are TGTGCCAGCACCCCCCGAGCTTCTAGCACAGATACGCAGTATTTT.